This T cell receptor (beta chain) derives from a study of blood T cell repertoires in COVID-19. Study-level information: COVID-19 samples collected from the United States, Italy and Spain covered acute and convalescent phases. Sources were T cells, B-cell-depleted T cells, or PBMCs; the material itself was cDNA or gDNA.

In the original workflow: Quantification of nucleated cells was approximated via reference gene primer amplification. Some clones are missing from TCRdb's copy, which holds only in-frame ones; the method was immunoSEQ multiplex PCR. The V and J calls and clone size were taken over from that table, and D and trimming were inferred from the DNA. The sample consists of 140,000 or so clones, 65% to 90% of them appearing once. This clone was observed a few times. The CDR3 runs 14 residues. Trimming cost V 1 base and J 4 bases, with 8 bases left between them. Germline CDR1 is MNHEY and CDR2 is SVGAGI. The sample taken for sequencing was peripheral blood. The sequence was obtained from a human donor in a cohort sampled during active COVID-19. The V gene is TRBV6-5, the J gene TRBJ1-5; D is undetermined. The CDR3, as DNA: TGTGCCAGCAGTTACTTTGGGCCAAATCAGCCCCAGCATTTT. Encoded protein: CASSYFGPNQPQHF.